This TCR beta chain emerged from a study of ipilimumab plus nivolumab after autologous stem cell transplantation. Study at large: The DLBCL group included primary refractory and relapsed cases.

Data came from immunoSEQ multiplex PCR; TCRdb stores just in-frame clones and leaves some out. The sample comprises approximately 84,000 clones, nearly 85% of which are singletons, and roughly 2% rests with the top ten. Germline CDR1 reads SGHRS; CDR2 reads YFSETQ. The CDR3 has 13 amino acids. The germline V and J ends were trimmed by 4 bases and 1 base, with 9 bases remaining between them. The receptor's source is a male donor with diffuse large B-cell lymphoma. The sample here was PBMCs, taken in a trial of ipilimumab plus nivolumab as post-transplant consolidation. This chain links TRBV5-1 with TRBJ2-7; the D is unclear. CDR3: CASSLPPSYEQYF. The CDR3 DNA follows: TGCGCCAGCAGCCTCCCGCCTTCCTACGAGCAGTACTTC.